The rows below give T cell receptor beta chains drawn from one sample of a study of T cell repertoires in cytomegalovirus infection. No antigen is known for these receptors. Each CDR3 protein gets one entry after TCRdb re-called the reads with MiXCR. The top ten clones hold about an eighth of a sample with about 920,000 distinct CDR3 sequences, approximately 32% of them seen once. This specimen was cultured CD8+ T cells from PBMCs, taken from culture after CMV antigen stimulation. The receptors derive from a human donor in good health (CMV status not recorded). Some clones in this sample may be carry-over from other donors' samples. Each CDR3 is given with its conserved first and last residue. Fields, in order: J gene, D gene, clone size, CDR3 length, V gene, CDR3 protein, CDR3 DNA. D genes are given only for firm matches. Where a row states a size, it is once, few, many or the class of an expanded clone; other rows omit it.

TRBJ1-1 TRBD1 NA 15 TRBV5-5 CASSNLQGMNTEAFF TGTGCCAGCAGCAACCTACAGGGGATGAACACTGAAGCTTTCTTT
TRBJ2-2 NA NA 14 TRBV19 CASSRRWAAGELFF TGTGCCAGTAGTCGCCGTTGGGCAGCCGGGGAGCTGTTTTTT
TRBJ1-4 NA few 19 TRBV12-3/TRBV12-4 CASSFPTGKEGNGNEKLFF TGTGCCAGCAGTTTCCCCACAGGGAAAGAGGGGAACGGGAATGAAAAACTGTTTTTT
TRBJ2-7 NA NA 13 TRBV11-3 CASNLKQGREQYF TGTGCCAGCAACTTAAAACAGGGTAGGGAGCAGTACTTC
TRBJ2-3 TRBD1 NA 16 TRBV13 CASSRRDRGSTDTQYF TGTGCCAGCAGCCGGCGGGACAGGGGTAGCACAGATACGCAGTATTTT
TRBJ1-2 TRBD1 few 18 TRBV25-1 CASSEYTTGQGILHGYTF TGTGCCAGCAGTGAATATACAACCGGACAGGGAATCCTCCATGGCTACACCTTC
TRBJ2-7 NA NA 15 TRBV6-6 CVSSEEYLDNYEQYF TGTGTCAGCAGTGAGGAATATTTGGACAACTACGAGCAGTACTTC
TRBJ2-1 TRBD2 few 15 TRBV20-1 CSAPFGTSSYNEQFF TGCAGTGCTCCTTTTGGGACTAGCTCCTACAATGAGCAGTTCTTC
TRBJ2-1 TRBD2 many 18 TRBV6-1 CASSDRVSGGAGYNEQFF TGTGCCAGCAGTGACAGGGTTAGCGGGGGGGCAGGGTACAATGAGCAGTTCTTC
TRBJ2-3 NA NA 15 TRBV9 CASSLTAKDTDTQYF TGTGCCAGCAGCCTGACAGCTAAGGACACAGATACGCAGTATTTT
TRBJ1-1 NA many 13 TRBV7-2 CASSLVYLTEAFF TGTGCCAGCAGCTTAGTGTATCTCACTGAAGCTTTCTTT
TRBJ2-1 TRBD1 few 16 TRBV24-1 CATSDSQGAGDNEQFF TGTGCCACCAGTGATTCCCAGGGGGCCGGGGACAATGAGCAGTTCTTC
TRBJ2-2 NA NA 15 TRBV27 CASSFSQGYTGELFF TGTGCCAGCAGTTTTAGTCAGGGTTATACCGGGGAGCTGTTTTTT
TRBJ2-3 TRBD1 NA 16 TRBV11-2 CASSLQSDRLIDTQYF TGTGCCAGCAGCTTACAATCGGACAGGCTCATAGATACGCAGTATTTT
TRBJ1-5 NA few 18 TRBV7-4 CASSLGLPTATNNQPQHF TGTGCCAGCAGCTTAGGTCTCCCTACAGCTACCAACAATCAGCCCCAGCATTTT
TRBJ1-1 NA NA 15 TRBV6-6 CASSYRETANTEAFF TGTGCCAGCAGTTACCGAGAGACAGCGAACACTGAAGCTTTCTTT
TRBJ2-1 NA many 14 TRBV7-9 CASSGSGTSNEQFF TGTGCCAGCAGCGGGTCCGGGACATCGAATGAGCAGTTCTTC
TRBJ2-1 NA few 18 TRBV2 CASSEAGAMPKGHNEQFF TGTGCCAGCAGTGAAGCTGGGGCTATGCCAAAGGGGCACAATGAGCAGTTCTTC
TRBJ2-1 TRBD2 many 19 TRBV7-2 CASSLAGGLAGTSYNEQFF TGTGCCAGCAGCTTAGCGGGGGGACTAGCGGGGACCTCTTACAATGAGCAGTTCTTC
TRBJ2-4 NA NA 19 TRBV27 CASSQSKLSRDLAKNIQYF TGTGCCAGCAGTCAATCGAAACTTTCAAGGGACCTAGCCAAAAACATTCAGTACTTC
TRBJ2-1 NA NA 14 TRBV7-2 CASSLEGSYNDQFF TGTGCCAGCAGCTTAGAGGGATCCTACAATGATCAGTTCTTC
TRBJ2-1 TRBD2 few 16 TRBV6-2/TRBV6-3 CASSYSTQRGVNEQFF TGTGCCAGCAGTTACTCAACCCAGCGGGGGGTCAATGAGCAGTTCTTC
TRBJ2-5 NA NA 12 TRBV6-1 CASVQGQETQYF TGTGCCAGCGTGCAGGGCCAAGAGACCCAGTACTTC
TRBJ2-2 TRBD1 few 14 TRBV19 CASLGQHNTGELFF TGTGCCAGTCTGGGACAGCATAACACCGGGGAGCTGTTTTTT
TRBJ2-3 TRBD2 NA 16 TRBV6-2/TRBV6-3 CASTAPGLVGEDTQYF TGTGCCAGCACCGCCCCGGGACTAGTGGGGGAAGATACGCAGTATTTT
TRBJ1-2 TRBD1 few 15 TRBV5-1 CASSFPGTAFYGYTF TGCGCCAGCAGCTTCCCCGGGACAGCATTCTATGGCTACACCTTC
TRBJ1-3 TRBD1 few 14 TRBV6-6 CASGQGNSGNTIYF TGTGCCAGCGGACAGGGTAACTCTGGAAACACCATATATTTT
TRBJ1-2 NA few 16 TRBV6-1 CASSKEVLDSNYGYTF TGTGCCAGCAGCAAGGAAGTTTTAGACTCCAACTATGGCTACACCTTC
TRBJ2-1 NA NA 17 TRBV27 CASSLGPLDSFYNEQFF TGTGCCAGCAGCTTAGGGCCCCTGGACAGCTTCTACAATGAGCAGTTCTTC
TRBJ2-5 NA NA 16 TRBV6-6 CANSRGPYGQQETQYF TGTGCCAACAGTAGGGGCCCCTATGGGCAGCAAGAGACCCAGTACTTC
TRBJ2-1 TRBD1 NA 17 TRBV6-1 CASNSPDRGWVYNEQFF TGTGCCAGCAACTCACCGGACAGGGGCTGGGTTTACAATGAGCAGTTCTTC
TRBJ2-5 TRBD1 few 14 TRBV6-6 CASGPGGGQETQYF TGTGCCAGCGGGCCAGGGGGCGGGCAAGAGACCCAGTACTTC
TRBJ2-5 TRBD2 few 15 TRBV15 CATSRDLGLVETQYF TGTGCCACCAGCAGAGATCTCGGACTAGTGGAGACCCAGTACTTC
TRBJ1-1 NA NA 14 TRBV5-1 CASSLGGEHTEAFF TGCGCCAGCAGCCTCGGGGGAGAGCACACTGAAGCTTTCTTT
TRBJ2-2 TRBD1 few 14 TRBV14 CASSRDSRTGELFF TGTGCCAGCAGCCGGGACAGTCGCACCGGGGAGCTGTTTTTT
TRBJ1-5 TRBD1 NA 15 TRBV28 CASSYRGFGIQPQHF TGTGCCAGCAGTTACAGGGGCTTCGGTATACAGCCCCAGCATTTT
TRBJ1-2 NA NA 13 TRBV27 CASSKPDIYGYTF TGTGCCAGCAGTAAACCGGACATTTATGGCTACACCTTC
TRBJ1-1 NA few 13 TRBV4-3 CASRYGGNTEAFF TGCGCCAGCAGGTATGGGGGGAACACTGAAGCTTTCTTT
TRBJ1-2 NA NA 15 TRBV4-1 CASSQPPGINYGYTF TGCGCCAGCAGCCAGCCCCCAGGAATTAACTATGGCTACACCTTC
TRBJ2-4 NA once 16 TRBV7-9 CASSLDRDLAKNIQYF TGTGCCAGCAGCTTAGACAGGGATCTAGCCAAAAACATTCAGTACTTC
TRBJ2-5 TRBD1 few 15 TRBV11-2 CASSPADRFIETQYF TGTGCCAGCAGCCCCGCGGACAGGTTCATAGAGACCCAGTACTTC
TRBJ2-5 NA NA 17 TRBV7-9 CVSTSRVAELITETQYF TGTGTCAGCACCTCAAGGGTAGCCGAACTCATAACAGAGACCCAGTACTTC
TRBJ1-2 TRBD1 NA 16 TRBV7-9 CASSLFRDRVSGGYTF TGTGCCAGCAGCTTATTCCGGGACAGGGTTTCGGGTGGCTACACCTTC
TRBJ2-7 NA many 16 TRBV7-8 CASSYYRAPSSYEQYF TGTGCCAGCAGTTACTACAGGGCGCCGAGTAGCTACGAGCAGTACTTC
TRBJ2-5 TRBD2 many 15 TRBV12-3/TRBV12-4 CASSPWGRARETQYF TGTGCCAGCAGCCCCTGGGGGAGGGCTCGGGAGACCCAGTACTTC
TRBJ1-1 NA NA 14 TRBV15 CATSRDGDGTEAFF TGTGCCACCAGCAGAGATGGTGATGGCACTGAAGCTTTCTTT
TRBJ2-1 TRBD2 few 12 TRBV29-1 CSVEMGGNEQFF TGCAGCGTTGAAATGGGGGGGAACGAGCAGTTCTTC
TRBJ1-1 NA NA 15 TRBV12-3/TRBV12-4 CASSFWDLTEPEAFF TGTGCCAGCAGTTTTTGGGACCTGACAGAGCCTGAAGCTTTCTTT
TRBJ2-1 TRBD1 NA 15 TRBV27 CASSLANRGPNEQFF TGTGCCAGCAGTTTAGCGAACAGGGGGCCGAATGAGCAGTTCTTC
TRBJ1-1 NA NA 15 TRBV7-4 CASSSSEGHVTEAFF TGTGCCAGCAGCTCCTCCGAAGGGCATGTCACTGAAGCTTTCTTT
TRBJ1-4 TRBD1 many 15 TRBV28 CASSPGTATNEKLFF TGTGCCAGCAGCCCAGGGACAGCAACTAATGAAAAACTGTTTTTT
TRBJ2-1 TRBD1 NA 16 TRBV6-5 CASSYPRDRGGNEQFF TGTGCCAGCAGTTACCCGCGGGACAGGGGGGGCAATGAGCAGTTCTTC